This TCR beta chain was identified during a study of CD8 T cells in Susac syndrome. RNA amounts of 0.5 to 1 ug underwent reverse transcription with random hexamers. TCRdb reprocessed the immunoSEQ multiplex PCR reads with MiXCR, giving one entry per CDR3 protein. The sample contains approximately 220,000 distinct CDR3 sequences, 95% of which appear only once. V was clipped by 5 bases and J by 7 bases, with 17 bases between them. The CDR3 spans 13 residues. Germline lookup yields CDR1 GTSNPN and CDR2 SVGIG (reference sequence). The receptor was derived from a human donor with multiple sclerosis. The rearrangement joins TRBV30 to TRBJ1-1, with D maybe TRBD1 (6 bases). Input material: CD4+ T cells from PBMCs. The CDR3 DNA follows: TGTGCCTGGGGACTACAGGGCCACAGTGAAGCTTTCTTT. As protein: CAWGLQGHSEAFF.